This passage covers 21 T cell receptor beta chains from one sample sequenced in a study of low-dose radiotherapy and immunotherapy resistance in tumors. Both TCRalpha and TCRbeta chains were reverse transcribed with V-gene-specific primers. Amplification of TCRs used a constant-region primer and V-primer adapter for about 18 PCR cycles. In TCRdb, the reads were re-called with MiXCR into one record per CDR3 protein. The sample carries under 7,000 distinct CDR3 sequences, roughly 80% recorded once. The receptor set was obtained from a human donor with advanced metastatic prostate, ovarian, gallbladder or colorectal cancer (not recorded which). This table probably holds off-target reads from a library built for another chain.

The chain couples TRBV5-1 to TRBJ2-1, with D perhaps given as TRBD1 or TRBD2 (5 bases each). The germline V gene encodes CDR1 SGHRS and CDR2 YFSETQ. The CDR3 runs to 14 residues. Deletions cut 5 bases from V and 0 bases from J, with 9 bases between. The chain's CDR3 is CASRVGDSYNEQFF. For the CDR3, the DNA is TGCGCCAGCAGGGTGGGGGACTCCTACAATGAGCAGTTCTTC. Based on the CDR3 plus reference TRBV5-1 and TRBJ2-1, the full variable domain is KAGVTQTPRYLIKTRGQQVTLSCSPISGHRSVSWYQQTPGQGLQFLFEYFSETQRNKGNFPGRFSGRQFSNSRSEMNVSTLELGDSALYLCASRVGDSYNEQFFGPGTRLTVL.

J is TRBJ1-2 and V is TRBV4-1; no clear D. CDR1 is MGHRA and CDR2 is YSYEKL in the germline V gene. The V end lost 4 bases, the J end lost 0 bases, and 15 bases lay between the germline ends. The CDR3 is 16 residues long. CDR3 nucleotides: TGCGCCAGCAGCCCTTCCGAGGGCCAAACTAACTATGGCTACACCTTC. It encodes CASSPSEGQTNYGYTF.

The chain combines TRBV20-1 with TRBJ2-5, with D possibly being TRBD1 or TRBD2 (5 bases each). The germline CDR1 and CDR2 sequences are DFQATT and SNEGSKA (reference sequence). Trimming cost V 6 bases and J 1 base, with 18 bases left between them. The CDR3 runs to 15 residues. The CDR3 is CSAVIPGRTQETQYF. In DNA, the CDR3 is TGCAGTGCCGTAATACCGGGACGGACCCAAGAGACCCAGTACTTC.

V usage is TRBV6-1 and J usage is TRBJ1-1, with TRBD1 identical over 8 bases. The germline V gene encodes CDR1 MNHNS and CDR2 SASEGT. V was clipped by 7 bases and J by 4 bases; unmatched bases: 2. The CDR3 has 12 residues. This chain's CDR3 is CASIQGATEAFF. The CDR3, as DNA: TGTGCCAGCATCCAGGGGGCCACTGAAGCTTTCTTT.

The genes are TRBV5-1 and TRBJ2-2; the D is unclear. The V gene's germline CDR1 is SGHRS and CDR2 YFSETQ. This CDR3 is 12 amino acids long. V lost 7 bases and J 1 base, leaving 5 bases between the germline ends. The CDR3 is CASGRNTGELFF. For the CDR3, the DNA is TGCGCCAGCGGCCGGAACACCGGGGAGCTGTTTTTT. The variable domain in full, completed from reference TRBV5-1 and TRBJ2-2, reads KAGVTQTPRYLIKTRGQQVTLSCSPISGHRSVSWYQQTPGQGLQFLFEYFSETQRNKGNFPGRFSGRQFSNSRSEMNVSTLELGDSALYLCASGRNTGELFFGEGSRLTVL.

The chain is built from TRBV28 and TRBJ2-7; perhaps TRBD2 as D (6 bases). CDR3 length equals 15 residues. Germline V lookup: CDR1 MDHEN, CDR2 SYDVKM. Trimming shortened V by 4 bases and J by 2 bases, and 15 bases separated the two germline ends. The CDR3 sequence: CASSSSGTGTYEQYF. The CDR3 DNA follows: TGTGCCAGCAGTTCCTCCGGGACTGGGACCTACGAGCAGTACTTC.

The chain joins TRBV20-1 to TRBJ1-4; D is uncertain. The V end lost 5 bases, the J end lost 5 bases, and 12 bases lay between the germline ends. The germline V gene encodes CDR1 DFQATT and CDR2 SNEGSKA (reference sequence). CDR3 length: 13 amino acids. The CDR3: CSAFWQLNEKLFF. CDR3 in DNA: TGCAGTGCTTTTTGGCAGTTAAATGAAAAACTGTTTTTT.

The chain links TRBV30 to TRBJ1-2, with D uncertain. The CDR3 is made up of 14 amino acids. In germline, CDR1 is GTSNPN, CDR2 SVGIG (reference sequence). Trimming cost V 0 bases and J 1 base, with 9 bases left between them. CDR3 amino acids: CAWSVSSNNYGYTF. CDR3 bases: TGTGCCTGGAGTGTATCGAGTAATAACTATGGCTACACCTTC.

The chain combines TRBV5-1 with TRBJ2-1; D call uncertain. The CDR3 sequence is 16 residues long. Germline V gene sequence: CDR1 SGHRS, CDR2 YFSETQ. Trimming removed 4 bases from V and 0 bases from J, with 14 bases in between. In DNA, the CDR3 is TGCGCCAGCAGCCCTAATGCCGTTAGCTCCTACAATGAGCAGTTCTTC. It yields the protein CASSPNAVSSYNEQFF.

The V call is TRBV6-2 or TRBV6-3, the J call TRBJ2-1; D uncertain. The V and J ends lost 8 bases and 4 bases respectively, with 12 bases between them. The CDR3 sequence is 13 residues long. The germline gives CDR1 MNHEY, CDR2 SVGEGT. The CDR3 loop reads CASSASVYNEQFF. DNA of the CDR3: TGTGCCAGCTCCGCCAGCGTGTACAATGAGCAGTTCTTC.

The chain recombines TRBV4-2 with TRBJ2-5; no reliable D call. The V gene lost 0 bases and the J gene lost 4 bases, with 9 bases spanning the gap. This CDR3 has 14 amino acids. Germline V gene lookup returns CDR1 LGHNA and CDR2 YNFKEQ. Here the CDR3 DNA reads TGTGCCAGCAGCCAAGAGGTCAGAGGAGAGACCCAGTACTTC. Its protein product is CASSQEVRGETQYF.

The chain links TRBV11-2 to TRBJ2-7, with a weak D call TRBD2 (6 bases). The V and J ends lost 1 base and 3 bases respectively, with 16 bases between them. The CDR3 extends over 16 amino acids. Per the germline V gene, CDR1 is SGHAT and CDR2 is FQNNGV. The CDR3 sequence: CASSLVWQGGYYEQYF. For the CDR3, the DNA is TGTGCCAGCAGCTTAGTGTGGCAGGGAGGATACTACGAGCAGTACTTC.

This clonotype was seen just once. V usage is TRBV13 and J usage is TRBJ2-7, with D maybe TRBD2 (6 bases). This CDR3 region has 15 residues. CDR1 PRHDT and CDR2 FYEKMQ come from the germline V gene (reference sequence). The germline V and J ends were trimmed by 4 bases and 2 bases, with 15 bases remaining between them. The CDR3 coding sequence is TGTGCCAGCAGCTCTATGGGGCGGGAAGCCTACGAGCAGTACTTC. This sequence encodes CASSSMGREAYEQYF.

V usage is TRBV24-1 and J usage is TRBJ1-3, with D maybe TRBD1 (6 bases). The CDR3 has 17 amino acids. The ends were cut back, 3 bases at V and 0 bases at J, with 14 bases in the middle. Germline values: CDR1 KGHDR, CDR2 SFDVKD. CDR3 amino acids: CATSDTRDTHSGNTIYF. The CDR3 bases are TGTGCCACCAGTGATACCCGGGACACACACTCTGGAAACACCATATATTTT.

CDR3: CASSLSGRNNNEQFF. The DNA for the CDR3 is TGTGCCAGCAGCTTGAGCGGGAGAAATAACAATGAGCAGTTCTTC. V gene TRBV7-3 combines with J gene TRBJ2-1; 8 nucleotides align to TRBD2. The CDR3 contains 15 residues. Germline assignment: CDR1 SGHTA and CDR2 FQGTGA. Trimming cost V 3 bases and J 5 bases; bases outside gene matches: 6. Full variable domain (remainder filled in from reference TRBV7-3 and TRBJ2-1): GAGVSQTPSNKVTEKGKYVELRCDPISGHTALYWYRQSLGQGPEFLIYFQGTGAADDSGLPNDRFFAVRPEGSVSTLKIQRTERGDSAVYLCASSLSGRNNNEQFFGPGTRLTVL.

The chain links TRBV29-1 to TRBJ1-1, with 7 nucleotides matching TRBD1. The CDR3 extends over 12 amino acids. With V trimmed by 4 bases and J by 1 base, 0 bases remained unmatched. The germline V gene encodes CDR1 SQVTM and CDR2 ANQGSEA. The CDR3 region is CSVGTGNTEAFF. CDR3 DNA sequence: TGCAGCGTTGGGACAGGGAACACTGAAGCTTTCTTT. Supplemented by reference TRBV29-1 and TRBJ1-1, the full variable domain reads SAVISQKPSRDICQRGTSLTIQCQVDSQVTMMFWYRQQPGQSLTLIATANQGSEATYESGFVIDKFPISRPNLTFSTLTVSNMSPEDSSIYLCSVGTGNTEAFFGQGTRLTVV.

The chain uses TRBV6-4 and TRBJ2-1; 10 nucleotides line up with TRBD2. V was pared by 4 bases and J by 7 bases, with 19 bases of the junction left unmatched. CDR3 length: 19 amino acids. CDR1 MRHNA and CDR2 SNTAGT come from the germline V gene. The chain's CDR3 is CASSGSFDGASGRRNEQFF. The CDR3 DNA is TGTGCCAGCAGTGGTTCCTTTGATGGGGCTAGCGGGAGAAGGAATGAGCAGTTCTTC.

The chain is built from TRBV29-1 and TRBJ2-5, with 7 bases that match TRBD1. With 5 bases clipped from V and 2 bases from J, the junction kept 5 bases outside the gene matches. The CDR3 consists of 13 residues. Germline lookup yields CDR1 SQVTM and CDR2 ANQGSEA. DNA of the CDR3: TGCAGCGTTTTGGCGACAGGGCAAGAGACCCAGTACTTC. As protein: CSVLATGQETQYF.

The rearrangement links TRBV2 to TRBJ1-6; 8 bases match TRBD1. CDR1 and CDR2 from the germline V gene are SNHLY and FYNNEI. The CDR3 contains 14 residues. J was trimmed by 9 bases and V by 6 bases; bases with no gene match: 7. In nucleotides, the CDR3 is TGTGCCAGCAGACCCGTTACAGGGGGTTCACCCCTCCACTTT. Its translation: CASRPVTGGSPLHF.

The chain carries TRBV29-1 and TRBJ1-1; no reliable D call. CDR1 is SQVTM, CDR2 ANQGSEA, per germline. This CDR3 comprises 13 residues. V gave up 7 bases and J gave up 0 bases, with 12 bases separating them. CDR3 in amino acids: CSGQPTLNTEAFF. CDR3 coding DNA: TGCAGCGGGCAGCCAACCTTGAACACTGAAGCTTTCTTT.

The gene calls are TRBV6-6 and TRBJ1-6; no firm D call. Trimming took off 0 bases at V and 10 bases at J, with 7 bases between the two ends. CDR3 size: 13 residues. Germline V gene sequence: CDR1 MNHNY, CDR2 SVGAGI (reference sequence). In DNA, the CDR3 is TGTGCCAGCAGTTACTCGACCGGCTCACCCCTCCACTTT. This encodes CASSYSTGSPLHF.